One and the same sample provided the 9 T cell receptor beta chains below, sequenced in a study of cytomegalovirus exposure and HLA in healthy donors. Repertoires were generated with immunoSEQ multiplex PCR, while TCRdb's copy carries only in-frame clones and drops some. Of 220,000 or so clones in the sample, 90% to 95% were seen once. The sequenced sample consisted of PBMCs. These receptors originate from a young woman in good health and CMV-seronegative.

This clone occurred a few times. V usage is TRBV6-1 and J usage is TRBJ1-5, with no clear D. With 4 bases removed from V and 6 bases from J, the gap between germline ends came to 10 bases. Germline V gives CDR1 MNHNS, CDR2 SASEGT. This CDR3 region has 13 residues. In nucleotides, the CDR3 is TGTGCCAGCAGTGGAGGGTGTTGTCAGCCCCAGCATTTT. Amino acids: CASSGGCCQPQHF.

This clone was observed a handful of times. DNA for the CDR3: TGTGCCAGCAGCTTGTTTACAGGGGGAGGCTACGAGCAGTACTTC. This translates into CASSLFTGGGYEQYF. This rearrangement joins TRBV5-8 to TRBJ2-7; 8 bases are shared with TRBD1. The CDR3 is made up of 15 amino acids. Germline assignment: CDR1 SGHTS and CDR2 YDEGEE. Trimming took 1 base from V and 3 from J; bases not matched to a gene: 6.

The rearrangement uses TRBV30 and TRBJ2-1; TRBD1 matches at 8 bases. Losses at the gene ends were 1 base for V and 8 bases for J; bases not matched to a gene: 7. The CDR3 is 14 residues long. Germline values: CDR1 GTSNPN, CDR2 SVGIG (reference sequence). The DNA for the CDR3 is TGTGCCTGGAGTGCGGGACAGGATAGTGATGAGCAGTTCTTC. Its translation: CAWSAGQDSDEQFF.

This rearrangement joins TRBV18 to TRBJ1-1; 7 bases map to TRBD1. J gave up 12 bases and V 3 bases, and 10 bases lay outside the gene matches. The CDR3 contains 13 residues. Germline loops: CDR1 KGHSH, CDR2 LQKENI. The CDR3 is CASSPDRALASFF. The CDR3 DNA reads as TGTGCCAGCTCACCTGACAGGGCCTTGGCATCTTTCTTT.

The chain recombines TRBV27 with TRBJ2-1; perhaps TRBD2 as D (6 bases). Trimming took off 3 bases at V and 1 base at J, with 13 bases between the two ends. CDR1 MNHEY and CDR2 SMNVEV come from the germline V gene (reference sequence). This CDR3 region has 16 residues. CDR3 nucleotide sequence: TGTGCCAGCAGTTTGACGGGAGATATTTCCTACAATGAGCAGTTCTTC. The encoded protein is CASSLTGDISYNEQFF.

DNA of the CDR3: TGTGCCAGCAGTTTGGTCGGGGAAGTGCAGTTCTTC. It translates to CASSLVGEVQFF. This sequence joins TRBV28 and TRBJ2-1; D possibly corresponds to TRBD2 (5 bases). Germline loops: CDR1 MDHEN, CDR2 SYDVKM. The V and J ends lost 3 bases and 12 bases respectively, with 12 bases between them. The CDR3 length is 12 residues.

The chain combines TRBV30 with TRBJ2-7, with D tentatively TRBD1 (6 bases). The CDR3 loop spans 13 amino acids. CDR1 is GTSNPN, CDR2 SVGIG, per germline (reference sequence). V dropped 2 bases and J dropped 4 bases, with 12 bases sitting between them. The CDR3 is CAWSLDSGYEQYF. In DNA form, the CDR3 reads TGTGCCTGGAGTTTGGACAGTGGGTACGAGCAGTACTTC.

This chain links TRBV5-1 with TRBJ2-6; 10 nucleotides agree with TRBD1. Trimming at V came to 4 bases and at J to 0 bases, leaving 10 bases not matched to a gene. The CDR3 consists of 19 residues. The germline V gene encodes CDR1 SGHRS and CDR2 YFSETQ. The CDR3 DNA is TGCGCCAGCAGCGAGGGACAGGGGCTCCAAAGCTCTGGGGCCAACGTCCTGACTTTC. Its protein product is CASSEGQGLQSSGANVLTF.

This chain's CDR3 is CASTRDRGNNEQFF. The CDR3 region has the DNA TGTGCCAGTACACGGGACAGGGGTAACAATGAGCAGTTCTTC. V and J are TRBV7-6 and TRBJ2-1; 10 bases map to TRBD1. V shed 9 bases and J 5 bases; nucleotides not matched to a gene: 7. CDR1 is SGHVS, CDR2 FNYEAQ, per germline. The CDR3 sequence is 14 residues long.